Given below is one TCR beta chain in context. This specimen belongs to a study of T cells of healthy individuals. TCRdb re-called the 5' RACE reads with MiXCR, one entry per CDR3 protein. The table has tens of thousands of distinct CDR3 sequences, roughly 14% seen once. Trimming cost V 2 bases and J 0 bases, with 8 bases left between them. Germline V gives CDR1 MNHNY, CDR2 SVGAGI (reference sequence). The CDR3 is 14 residues long. The TCR originated in a human donor in good health. The chain joins TRBV6-6 to TRBJ2-7; perhaps TRBD1 as D (6 bases). The CDR3 is CASSYVRGSYEQYF. The CDR3 nucleotides are TGTGCCAGCAGTTACGTCAGGGGCTCCTACGAGCAGTACTTC.